This TCR beta chain appears in the sequencing data of a study of response to subunit inactivated influenza vaccine. The sample holds many counts of this clonotype. The antigen remains unidentified. Study conclusions and caveats: Authors suggested each seasonal flu vaccination may recruit only limited numbers of new T cells.

One entry per CDR3 protein results from TCRdb running MiXCR on the RT-PCR reads. The data contain 550,000 to 800,000 distinct CDR3 sequences, about 15% of them singletons. The CDR3 sequence is 15 residues long. From germline, CDR1 is DFQATT and CDR2 SNEGSKA (reference sequence). Trimming at V came to 6 bases and at J to 2 bases, leaving 9 bases not matched to a gene. This clonotype was sampled from a man between 50 and 59 years old who received an inactivated influenza vaccine. V gene TRBV20-1 combines with J gene TRBJ2-3; 9 bases agree with TRBD2. Specimen: PBMCs from blood, collected 14 days before vaccination. CDR3 residues: CSAPERGAFTDTQYF. The DNA for the CDR3 is TGCAGTGCACCTGAGCGGGGGGCCTTCACAGATACGCAGTATTTT.